This T cell receptor (beta chain) came from a study of neurological immune-mediated disorders. The CDR3 contains 12 residues. The V gene lost 2 bases and the J gene lost 3 bases, with 8 bases spanning the gap. The germline V gene has CDR1 DFQATT and CDR2 SNEGSKA (reference sequence). This clonotype appeared many times. Its specificity is unknown. A single record per CDR3 protein comes from TCRdb applying MiXCR to the 5' RACE reads. Of around 64,000 distinct CDR3 sequences in the sample, roughly 12% are singletons; the top ten hold approximately 11%. Unsorted libraries came from 2 million PBMCs stored at -80 °C. General observations from the study: Across subjects, no CDR3 amino acid sequence appeared in expanded clones of more than one subject, a finding that suggested private repertoires in all groups.

The TCR comes from a woman in her sixties or seventies with HTLV-1-associated myelopathy (HAM/TSP). Material: PBMCs. The chain joins TRBV20-1 to TRBJ2-7; TRBD1 is a possible D gene (6 bases). The CDR3 sequence: CSARQGNYEQYF. CDR3 in DNA: TGCAGTGCTAGACAGGGGAACTACGAGCAGTACTTC.